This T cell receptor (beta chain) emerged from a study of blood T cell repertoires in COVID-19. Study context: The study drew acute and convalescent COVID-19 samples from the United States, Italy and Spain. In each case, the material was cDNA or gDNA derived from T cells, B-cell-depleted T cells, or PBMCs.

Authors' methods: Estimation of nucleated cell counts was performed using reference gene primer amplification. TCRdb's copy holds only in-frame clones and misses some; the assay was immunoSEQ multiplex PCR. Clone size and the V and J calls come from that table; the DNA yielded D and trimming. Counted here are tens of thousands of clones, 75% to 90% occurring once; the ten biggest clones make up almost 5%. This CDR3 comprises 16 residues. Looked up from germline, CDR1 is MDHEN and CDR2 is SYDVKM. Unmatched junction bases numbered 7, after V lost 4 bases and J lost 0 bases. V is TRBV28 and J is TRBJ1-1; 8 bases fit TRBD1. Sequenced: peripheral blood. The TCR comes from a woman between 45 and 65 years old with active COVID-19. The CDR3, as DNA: TGTGCCAGCAGTTCGCCAACAGGGGGGATGAACACTGAAGCTTTCTTT. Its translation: CASSSPTGGMNTEAFF.